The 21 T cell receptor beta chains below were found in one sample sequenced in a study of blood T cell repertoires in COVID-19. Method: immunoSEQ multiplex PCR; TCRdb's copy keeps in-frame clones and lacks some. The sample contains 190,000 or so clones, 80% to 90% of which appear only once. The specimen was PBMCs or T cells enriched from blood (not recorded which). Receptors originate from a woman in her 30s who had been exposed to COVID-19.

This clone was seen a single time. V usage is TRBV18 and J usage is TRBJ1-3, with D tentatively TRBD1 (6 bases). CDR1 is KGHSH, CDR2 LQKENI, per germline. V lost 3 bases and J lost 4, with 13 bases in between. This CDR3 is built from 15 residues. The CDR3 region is CASSPAGGDGNTIYF. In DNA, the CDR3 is TGTGCCAGCTCACCGGCGGGGGGCGACGGAAACACCATATATTTT.

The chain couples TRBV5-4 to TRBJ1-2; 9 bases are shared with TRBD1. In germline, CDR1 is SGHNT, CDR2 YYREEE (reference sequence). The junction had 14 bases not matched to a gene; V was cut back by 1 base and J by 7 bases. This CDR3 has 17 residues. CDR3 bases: TGTGCCAGCAGCTTGCTGACAGGGGGAGGACCCGGTGGTGGCTACACCTTC. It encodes CASSLLTGGGPGGGYTF.

The CDR3 reads CSVNRDGSGGYTF. CDR3 DNA sequence: TGCAGCGTGAACAGGGACGGGTCGGGTGGCTACACCTTC. This chain links TRBV29-1 with TRBJ1-2, with D perhaps matching TRBD1 (6 bases). The CDR3 runs 13 residues. Per the germline V gene, CDR1 is SQVTM and CDR2 is ANQGSEA. Trimming shortened V by 6 bases and J by 7 bases, and 18 bases separated the two germline ends.

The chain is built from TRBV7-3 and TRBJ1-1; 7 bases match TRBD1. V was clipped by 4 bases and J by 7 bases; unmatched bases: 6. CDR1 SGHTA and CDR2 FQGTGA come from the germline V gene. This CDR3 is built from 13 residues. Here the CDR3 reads CASSSGQEDEAFF. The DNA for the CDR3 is TGTGCCAGCAGCTCCGGACAGGAGGATGAAGCTTTCTTT.

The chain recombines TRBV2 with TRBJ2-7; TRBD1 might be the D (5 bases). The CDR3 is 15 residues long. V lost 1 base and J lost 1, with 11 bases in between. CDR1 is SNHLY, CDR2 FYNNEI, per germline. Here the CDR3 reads CASSEVRQGSYEQYF. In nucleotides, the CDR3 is TGTGCCAGCAGTGAAGTCAGGCAGGGATCCTACGAGCAGTACTTC. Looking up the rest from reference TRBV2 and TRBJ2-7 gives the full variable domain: EPEVTQTPSHQVTQMGQEVILRCVPISNHLYFYWYRQILGQKVEFLVSFYNNEISEKSEIFDDQFSVERPDGSNFTLKIRSTKLEDSAMYFCASSEVRQGSYEQYFGPGTRLTVT.

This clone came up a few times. CDR3: CASSPHGTMSSYEQYF. Here the CDR3 DNA reads TGTGCCAGCTCACCCCACGGGACAATGAGCTCCTACGAGCAGTACTTC. The J gene is TRBJ2-7, the V gene TRBV18, with D possibly being TRBD1 (6 bases). The CDR3 covers 16 residues. Germline V gene lookup returns CDR1 KGHSH and CDR2 LQKENI. Trimming left V 3 bases short and J 0 bases short, with 15 bases between.

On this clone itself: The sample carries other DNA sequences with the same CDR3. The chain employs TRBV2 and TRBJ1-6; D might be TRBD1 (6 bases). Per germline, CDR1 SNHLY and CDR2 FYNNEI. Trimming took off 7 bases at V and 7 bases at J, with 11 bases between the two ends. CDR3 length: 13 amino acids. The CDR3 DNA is TGTGCCAGCAAGCCGGGGGGCAATTCACCCCTCCACTTT. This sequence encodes CASKPGGNSPLHF.

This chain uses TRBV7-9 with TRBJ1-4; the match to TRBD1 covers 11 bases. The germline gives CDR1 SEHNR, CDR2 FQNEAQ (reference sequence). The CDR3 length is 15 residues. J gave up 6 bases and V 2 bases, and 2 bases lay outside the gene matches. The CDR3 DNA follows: TGTGCCAGCAGCTTAAGGGGACAGGGGGATGAAAAACTGTTTTTT. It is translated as CASSLRGQGDEKLFF. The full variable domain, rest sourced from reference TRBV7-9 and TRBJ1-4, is DTGVSQNPRHKITKRGQNVTFRCDPISEHNRLYWYRQTLGQGPEFLTYFQNEAQLEKSRLLSDRFSAERPKGSFSTLEIQRTEQGDSAMYLCASSLRGQGDEKLFFGSGTQLSVL.

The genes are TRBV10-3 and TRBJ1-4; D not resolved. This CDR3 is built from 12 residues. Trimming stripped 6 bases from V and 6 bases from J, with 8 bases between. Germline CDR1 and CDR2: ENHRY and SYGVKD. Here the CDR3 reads CAIRNPDEKLFF. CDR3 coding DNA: TGTGCCATCAGGAACCCAGATGAAAAACTGTTTTTT.

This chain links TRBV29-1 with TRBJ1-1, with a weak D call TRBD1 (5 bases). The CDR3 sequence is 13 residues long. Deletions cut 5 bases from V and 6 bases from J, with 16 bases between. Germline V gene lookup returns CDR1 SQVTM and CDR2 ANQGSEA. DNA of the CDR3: TGCAGCGTTTTTGGTACTCAGGGTCCTGAAGCTTTCTTT. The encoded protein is CSVFGTQGPEAFF.

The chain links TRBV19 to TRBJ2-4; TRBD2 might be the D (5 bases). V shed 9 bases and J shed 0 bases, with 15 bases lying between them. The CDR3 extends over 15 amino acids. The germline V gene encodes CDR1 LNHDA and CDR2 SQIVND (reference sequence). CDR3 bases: TGTGCCAGCAAGTCGGGCGGGCTAGCCAAAAACATTCAGTACTTC. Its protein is CASKSGGLAKNIQYF.

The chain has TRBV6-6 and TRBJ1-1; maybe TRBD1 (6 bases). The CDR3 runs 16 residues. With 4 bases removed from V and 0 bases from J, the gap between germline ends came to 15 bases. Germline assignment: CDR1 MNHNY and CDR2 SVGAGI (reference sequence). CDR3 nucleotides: TGTGCCAGCAGTTTAAAACAGGGAACCATGAACACTGAAGCTTTCTTT. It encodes CASSLKQGTMNTEAFF.

CDR3 in amino acids: CASSSGQHYEAFF. The CDR3 DNA reads as TGTGCCAGCAGTAGCGGCCAACACTATGAAGCTTTCTTT. The chain uses TRBV28 and TRBJ1-1, with D unclear. This CDR3 has 13 amino acids. V was clipped by 5 bases and J by 7 bases, with 14 bases between them. Germline V gene data show CDR1 as MDHEN and CDR2 as SYDVKM.

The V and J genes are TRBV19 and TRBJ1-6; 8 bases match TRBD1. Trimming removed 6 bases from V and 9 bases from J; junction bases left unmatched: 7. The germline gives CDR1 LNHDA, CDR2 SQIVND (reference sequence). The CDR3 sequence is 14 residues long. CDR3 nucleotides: TGTGCCAGTAGCCTAAACAGGGGGACTTCACCCCTCCACTTT. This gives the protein CASSLNRGTSPLHF.

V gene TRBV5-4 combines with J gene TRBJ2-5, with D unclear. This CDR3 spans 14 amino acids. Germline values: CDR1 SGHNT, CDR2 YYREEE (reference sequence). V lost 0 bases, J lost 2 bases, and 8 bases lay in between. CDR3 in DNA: TGTGCCAGCAGCTTGGGAACACCTCAAGAGACCCAGTACTTC. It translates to CASSLGTPQETQYF. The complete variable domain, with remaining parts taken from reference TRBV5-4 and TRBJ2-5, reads ETGVTQSPTHLIKTRGQQVTLRCSSQSGHNTVSWYQQALGQGPQFIFQYYREEENGRGNFPPRFSGLQFPNYSSELNVNALELDDSALYLCASSLGTPQETQYFGPGTRLLVL.

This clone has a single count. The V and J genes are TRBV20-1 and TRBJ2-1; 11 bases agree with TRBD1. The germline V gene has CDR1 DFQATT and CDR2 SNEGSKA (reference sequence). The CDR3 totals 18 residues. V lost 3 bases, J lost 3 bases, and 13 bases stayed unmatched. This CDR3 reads CSASRGDRGFLIYNEQFF. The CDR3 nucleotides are TGCAGTGCTAGTAGGGGGGACAGGGGGTTTTTAATCTACAATGAGCAGTTCTTC.

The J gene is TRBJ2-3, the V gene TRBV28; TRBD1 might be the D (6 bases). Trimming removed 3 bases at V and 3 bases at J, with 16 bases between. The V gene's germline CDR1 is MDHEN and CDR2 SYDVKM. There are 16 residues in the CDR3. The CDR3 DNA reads TGTGCCAGCAGTTTCCTACGACGGACAGCAACAGATACGCAGTATTTT. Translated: CASSFLRRTATDTQYF.

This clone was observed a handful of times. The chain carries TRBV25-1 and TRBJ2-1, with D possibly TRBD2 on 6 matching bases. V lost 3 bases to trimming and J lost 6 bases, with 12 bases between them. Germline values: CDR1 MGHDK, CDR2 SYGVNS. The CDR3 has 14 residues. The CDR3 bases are TGTGCCAGCAGTGACCCCGGGAGTTTCAATGAGCAGTTCTTC. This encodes CASSDPGSFNEQFF.

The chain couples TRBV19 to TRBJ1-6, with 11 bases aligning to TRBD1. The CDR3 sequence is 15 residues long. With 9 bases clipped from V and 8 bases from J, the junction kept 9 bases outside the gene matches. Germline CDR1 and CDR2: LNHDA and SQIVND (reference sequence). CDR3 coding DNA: TGTGCCAGCCAAAAGTGGGGACAGGGGGATTCACCCCTCCACTTT. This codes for CASQKWGQGDSPLHF.

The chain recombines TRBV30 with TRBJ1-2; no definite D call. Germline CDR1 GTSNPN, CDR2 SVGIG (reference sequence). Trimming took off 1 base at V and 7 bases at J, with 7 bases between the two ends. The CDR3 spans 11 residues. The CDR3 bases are TGTGCCTGGAGTGCCCTCAGTGGCTACACCTTC. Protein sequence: CAWSALSGYTF.

CDR3 in DNA: TGTGCCAGCAGTCCGAGGACAGGGGGTCTCTACGAGCAGTACTTC. It translates to CASSPRTGGLYEQYF. The genes are TRBV27 and TRBJ2-7, with TRBD1 matching 10 bases. J was trimmed by 3 bases and V by 5 bases; bases with no gene match: 7. Germline CDR1 and CDR2: MNHEY and SMNVEV (reference sequence). The CDR3 runs to 15 residues.